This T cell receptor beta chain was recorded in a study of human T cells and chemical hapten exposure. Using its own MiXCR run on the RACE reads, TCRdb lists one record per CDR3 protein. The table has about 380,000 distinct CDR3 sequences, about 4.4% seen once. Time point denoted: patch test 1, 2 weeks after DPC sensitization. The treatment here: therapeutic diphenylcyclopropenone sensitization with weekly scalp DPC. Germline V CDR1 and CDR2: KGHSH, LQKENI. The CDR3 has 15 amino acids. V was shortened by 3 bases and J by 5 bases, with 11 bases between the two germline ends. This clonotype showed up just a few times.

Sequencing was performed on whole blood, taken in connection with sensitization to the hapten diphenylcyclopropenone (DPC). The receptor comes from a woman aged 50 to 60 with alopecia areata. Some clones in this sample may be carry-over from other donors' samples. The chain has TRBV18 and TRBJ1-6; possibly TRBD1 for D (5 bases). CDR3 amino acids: CASSPGTDNNSPLHF. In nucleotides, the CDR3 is TGTGCCAGCTCACCCGGGACGGATAATAATTCACCCCTCCACTTT.